The 16 T cell receptor beta chains listed next were all sequenced from one sample in a study of blood T cells in healthy people across ages. Next came a second PCR, run for about 6 to 12 cycles, which used a sample-barcoded 5' primer along with a J-beta primer mix. TCRdb used MiXCR to reprocess the 5' RACE reads, holding one entry per CDR3 protein. The table lists more than 1.4 million distinct CDR3 sequences, 35% to 45% of them singletons. The sample comprised blood. The receptor source for this set is a woman between 18 and 29 years old in good health.

The chain combines TRBV29-1 with TRBJ2-5, with 7 bases matching TRBD1. This CDR3 contains 13 residues. The V and J ends lost 7 bases and 2 bases, in that order; junction bases with no gene match: 7. Per the germline V gene, CDR1 is SQVTM and CDR2 is ANQGSEA. The CDR3 is CSDRGAGQETQYF. The CDR3 nucleotides read TGCAGCGACAGGGGTGCTGGGCAAGAGACCCAGTACTTC.

This chain connects TRBV20-1 to TRBJ2-7; 10 positions agree with TRBD2. The V gene's germline CDR1 is DFQATT and CDR2 SNEGSKA (reference sequence). The V and J ends lost 0 bases and 2 bases, in that order; junction bases with no gene match: 7. The CDR3 spans 16 residues. CDR3 protein: CSARDSGRDTTYEQYF. The CDR3 nucleotides are TGCAGTGCTAGAGACAGCGGGAGGGACACTACCTACGAGCAGTACTTC.

V usage is TRBV20-1 and J usage is TRBJ2-5; D is uncertain. Germline V CDR1 and CDR2: DFQATT, SNEGSKA (reference sequence). Trimming removed 2 bases from V and 11 bases from J, with 15 bases in between. The CDR3 runs to 12 residues. CDR3 region: CSARSGSNEQYF. The CDR3 DNA reads as TGCAGTGCTAGATCCGGATCCAATGAGCAGTACTTC.

This chain links TRBV6-5 with TRBJ2-3, with 7 bases aligning to TRBD2. V trimming: 2 bases; J trimming: 2 bases; junction bases outside the gene matches: 7. Germline-derived CDR1 and CDR2 are MNHEY and SVGAGI. The CDR3 spans 16 residues. Here the CDR3 reads CASSYGPGRDTDTQYF. CDR3 coding DNA: TGTGCCAGCAGTTACGGCCCGGGGAGGGACACAGATACGCAGTATTTT.

Turning to this clonotype: A much larger clone differs from this one at a single base, so this may be a read error. The chain recombines TRBV29-1 with TRBJ2-5, with 7 nucleotides matching TRBD2. Germline V CDR1 and CDR2: SQVTM, ANQGSEA. Trimming cost V 8 bases and J 3 bases; bases outside gene matches: 9. The CDR3 sequence is 13 residues long. As DNA, the CDR3 is TGCAGCATAAAAGCGGGGCTAGAAGAGACCCAGTACTTC. Its protein product is CSIKAGLEETQYF.

The chain recombines TRBV5-1 with TRBJ1-2; D is possibly TRBD1 (5 bases). The length of the CDR3 is 16 residues. In germline, CDR1 is SGHRS, CDR2 YFSETQ. V was clipped by 4 bases and J by 6 bases, with 22 bases between them. The CDR3 reads CASSPLNSEGTHGYTF. CDR3 in DNA: TGCGCCAGCAGCCCCCTTAACAGTGAGGGGACGCATGGCTACACCTTC.

This clonotype has at least ten counts. The chain carries TRBV20-1 and TRBJ1-5, with no clear D. The germline gives CDR1 DFQATT, CDR2 SNEGSKA (reference sequence). Trimming left V 1 base short and J 0 bases short, with 10 bases between. This CDR3 contains 15 residues. CDR3: CSARAGSGSNQPQHF. For the CDR3, the DNA is TGCAGTGCTAGAGCGGGGAGCGGTAGCAATCAGCCCCAGCATTTT.

This clonotype was seen only a few times. The rearrangement joins TRBV24-1 to TRBJ2-3, with D possibly being TRBD2 (6 bases). Germline-derived CDR1 and CDR2 are KGHDR and SFDVKD. V was cut by 3 bases and J by 6 bases, with 15 bases left in between. The CDR3 spans 15 residues. CDR3 sequence reads: CATSDHSAGTDTQYF. The CDR3 nucleotides read TGTGCCACCAGTGATCATAGTGCGGGAACCGATACGCAGTATTTT.

The genes are TRBV29-1 and TRBJ2-5; 7 bases line up with TRBD1. Germline V gives CDR1 SQVTM, CDR2 ANQGSEA. The J segment lost 5 bases and the V segment lost 7 bases, leaving 10 bases of the junction unmatched. The CDR3 has 13 amino acids. CDR3 loop: CSARVQGRETQYF. CDR3 sequence (DNA): TGCAGCGCGAGAGTACAGGGGCGGGAGACCCAGTACTTC.

V and J are TRBV2 and TRBJ2-7; 7 nucleotides agree with TRBD2. Germline V gene lookup returns CDR1 SNHLY and CDR2 FYNNEI. This CDR3 has 15 residues. J was trimmed by 3 bases and V by 7 bases; bases with no gene match: 12. The CDR3 reads CASTVGGLAGYEQYF. The CDR3, as DNA: TGTGCCAGCACTGTCGGTGGCTTAGCGGGCTACGAGCAGTACTTC.

This chain uses TRBV10-2 with TRBJ2-1, with 11 bases fitting TRBD2. This CDR3 is 18 amino acids long. Germline-derived CDR1 and CDR2 are WSHSY and SAAADI. The V gene end was trimmed by 4 bases and the J gene end by 5 bases; junction bases not matched to a gene: 13. CDR3 nucleotide sequence: TGCGCCAGCAGTGGGTCCCCAGGACTAGCGGGTTTCGACAATGAGCAGTTCTTC. This codes for CASSGSPGLAGFDNEQFF.

The rearrangement uses TRBV7-8 and TRBJ1-6; no clear D. V gave up 4 bases and J gave up 5 bases, with 18 bases separating them. The CDR3 is made up of 17 amino acids. From germline, CDR1 is SGHVS and CDR2 FQNEAQ. CDR3 loop: CASSSPRDSYNNSPLHF. The CDR3 coding sequence is TGTGCCAGCAGCTCCCCCCGGGATTCCTATAATAATTCACCCCTCCACTTT. The variable domain in full, with the rest retrieved from reference TRBV7-8 and TRBJ1-6, is GAGVSQSPRYKVAKRGQDVALRCDPISGHVSLFWYQQALGQGPEFLTYFQNEAQLDKSGLPSDRFFAERPEGSVSTLKIQRTQQEDSAVYLCASSSPRDSYNNSPLHFGNGTRLTVT.

The chain uses TRBV10-3 and TRBJ2-2, with 11 bases fitting TRBD2. Trimming took 0 bases from V and 3 from J; bases not matched to a gene: 3. From germline, CDR1 is ENHRY and CDR2 SYGVKD. The CDR3 consists of 17 residues. CDR3 sequence reads: CAISESRLAGYTGELFF. The CDR3 nucleotides read TGTGCCATCAGTGAGTCAAGACTAGCGGGGTACACCGGGGAGCTGTTTTTT.

As to this clonotype: A much larger clonotype is one base distant, so this may be a read error. The chain is built from TRBV24-1 and TRBJ2-5, with D perhaps matching TRBD2 (5 bases). This CDR3 is built from 15 residues. V was cut by 4 bases and J by 0 bases, with 11 bases left in between. Germline values: CDR1 KGHDR, CDR2 SFDVKD. The CDR3: CATSDSYGDQETQYF. CDR3 nucleotide sequence: TGTGCCACCAGTGACAGCTACGGGGACCAAGAGACCCAGTACTTC.

This clonotype came up a few times. The genes are TRBV27 and TRBJ2-6; D is ambiguous. CDR3 size: 15 residues. Germline CDR1 MNHEY, CDR2 SMNVEV (reference sequence). Trimming shortened V by 5 bases and J by 0 bases, and 8 bases separated the two germline ends. The CDR3 sequence: CASSAVLSGANVLTF. CDR3 nucleotide sequence: TGTGCCAGCAGTGCTGTACTCTCTGGGGCCAACGTCCTGACTTTC.

The V gene is TRBV10-3, the J gene TRBJ2-7, with D unresolved. Trimming removed 8 bases at V and 0 bases at J, with 8 bases between. The germline V gene encodes CDR1 ENHRY and CDR2 SYGVKD. This CDR3 region has 12 residues. CDR3: CAIALPSYEQYF. The DNA for the CDR3 is TGTGCCATCGCTCTCCCCTCCTACGAGCAGTACTTC.